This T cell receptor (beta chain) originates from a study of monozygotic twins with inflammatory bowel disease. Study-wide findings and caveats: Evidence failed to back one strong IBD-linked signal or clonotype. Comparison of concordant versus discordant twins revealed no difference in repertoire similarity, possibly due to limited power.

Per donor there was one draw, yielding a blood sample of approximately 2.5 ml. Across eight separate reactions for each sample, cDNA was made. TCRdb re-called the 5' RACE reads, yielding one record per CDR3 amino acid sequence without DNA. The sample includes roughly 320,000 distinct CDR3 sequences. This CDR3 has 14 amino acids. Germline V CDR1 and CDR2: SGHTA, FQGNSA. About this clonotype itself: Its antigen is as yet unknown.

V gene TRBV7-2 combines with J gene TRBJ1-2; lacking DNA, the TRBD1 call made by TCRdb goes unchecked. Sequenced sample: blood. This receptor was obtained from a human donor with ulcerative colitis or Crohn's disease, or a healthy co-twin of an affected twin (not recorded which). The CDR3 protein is CASSPTGVTYGYTF. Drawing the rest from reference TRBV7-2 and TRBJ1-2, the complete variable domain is GAGVSQSPSNKVTEKGKDVELRCDPISGHTALYWYRQSLGQGLEFLIYFQGNSAPDKSGLPSDRFSAERTGGSVSTLTIQRTQQEDSAVYLCASSPTGVTYGYTFGSGTRLTVV.